The present entry profiles one TCR beta chain with its context. The V gene's germline CDR1 is DFQATT and CDR2 SNEGSKA (reference sequence). Trimming cost V 6 bases and J 4 bases; bases outside gene matches: 8. The CDR3 covers 14 residues. The data were taken from a study of T-cell memory formation after mild COVID-19. With constant-segment primers, 5'RACE yielded cDNA libraries of TCR alpha and TCR beta that carried sample barcodes and UMIs. MiXCR, applied by TCRdb to the 5' RACE reads, yields one record per CDR3 protein. The sample records 300,000 to 350,000 distinct CDR3 sequences, 10% to 15% being singletons.

This TCR derives from a man in his late teens or twenties who had mild COVID-19 (a few samples of this study predate the infection). Cell type and time point are not known. Material for sequencing was PBMCs or a T cell subset sorted from them (not recorded which). The chain links TRBV20-1 to TRBJ1-1; TRBD1 matches at 10 bases. CDR3 bases: TGCAGTGCCGAACCGGACAGGGGGGGCACTGAAGCTTTCTTT. Its translation is CSAEPDRGGTEAFF.